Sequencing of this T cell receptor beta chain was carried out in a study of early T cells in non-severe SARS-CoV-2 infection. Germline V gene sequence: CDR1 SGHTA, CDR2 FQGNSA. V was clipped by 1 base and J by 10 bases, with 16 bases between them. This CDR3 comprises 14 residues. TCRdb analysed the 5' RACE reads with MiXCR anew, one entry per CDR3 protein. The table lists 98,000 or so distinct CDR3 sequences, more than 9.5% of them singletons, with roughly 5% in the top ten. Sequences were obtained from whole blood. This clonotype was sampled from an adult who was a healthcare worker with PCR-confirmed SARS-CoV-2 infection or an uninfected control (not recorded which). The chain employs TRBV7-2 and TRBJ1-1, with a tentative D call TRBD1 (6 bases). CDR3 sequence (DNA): TGTGCCAGCAGCTTAGGGCCACAGGGAGAGGGAGCTTTCTTT. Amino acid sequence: CASSLGPQGEGAFF.